This is a list of T cell receptor beta chains from one sample in a study of blood T cell repertoires in COVID-19. TCRdb's table, derived via immunoSEQ multiplex PCR, lists solely in-frame clones and lacks some. The sample has 200,000 to 250,000 clones; under 90% are singletons. The sample taken for sequencing was peripheral blood. The receptors originated from a woman of 80 years or more with acute or convalescent COVID-19. The CDR3 runs from the conserved cysteine through the conserved F or W.

cdr3_aa: CASSGVGGAQPQHF
v_call: TRBV7-9
j_call: TRBJ1-5

cdr3_aa: CASSLLAKMNTEAFF
v_call: TRBV28
j_call: TRBJ1-1

cdr3_aa: CASSQGQGAETQYF
v_call: TRBV4-1
j_call: TRBJ2-5

cdr3_aa: CATSEPGGAGGYTF
v_call: TRBV24-1
j_call: TRBJ1-2

cdr3_aa: CASSPNSYSYNEQFF
v_call: TRBV5-5
j_call: TRBJ2-1

cdr3_aa: CASSLETGDWNEQFF
v_call: TRBV5-4
j_call: TRBJ2-1

cdr3_aa: CASSLYQDSGNTIYF
v_call: TRBV4-1
j_call: TRBJ1-3

cdr3_aa: CASSARDYNYGYTF
v_call: TRBV9
j_call: TRBJ1-2

cdr3_aa: CASSYGHPTGAFF
v_call: TRBV28
j_call: TRBJ1-1

cdr3_aa: CASSLQGLPNYGYTF
v_call: TRBV7-9
j_call: TRBJ1-2

cdr3_aa: CAGTIKHLTEAFF
v_call: TRBV21-1
j_call: TRBJ1-1

cdr3_aa: CASTLAGGDGYTF
v_call: TRBV6-5
j_call: TRBJ1-2

cdr3_aa: CASSSAGNYGYTF
v_call: TRBV12-3/TRBV12-4
j_call: TRBJ1-2

cdr3_aa: CASSLSGLGNQPQHF
v_call: TRBV5-1
j_call: TRBJ1-5

cdr3_aa: CASSPAGPSPLHF
v_call: TRBV7-9
j_call: TRBJ1-6

cdr3_aa: CAWIRTQGYIYGYTF
v_call: TRBV30
j_call: TRBJ1-2

cdr3_aa: CATSDGRRGENEKLFF
v_call: TRBV24-1
j_call: TRBJ1-4